This TCR beta chain originates from a study of T cell responses to AZD1222 COVID-19 vaccine. Second-dose timings of about 4 or about 12 weeks were pooled. The table came from immunoSEQ multiplex PCR; TCRdb's copy has only in-frame clones and leaves some out. The sample has some 180,000 clones, roughly 90% seen once; the top ten hold 1.7%. Study-wide results and limits: Baseline serostatus was positive in only a handful of AZD1222 recipients. Repertoires were obtained solely post-peak T cell response.

A note on this clone: Its target is unknown.

This sample comprised peripheral blood, obtained 28 days after the second AZD1222 dose. The TCR comes from an adult who received the AZD1222 COVID-19 vaccine.

CDR3 loop: CASSPQRHPNNEQFF. CDR3 DNA: TGTGCCAGCAGCCCCCAGCGACACCCAAACAATGAGCAGTTCTTC. The rearrangement links TRBV7-9 to TRBJ2-1; D is ambiguous. Trimming left V 5 bases short and J 5 bases short, with 16 bases between. Germline CDR1 SEHNR, CDR2 FQNEAQ (reference sequence). The CDR3 spans 15 residues.